This entry lists 14 T cell receptor beta chains sequenced from one sample in a study of metastatic and nonmetastatic thyroid tumors. TCRdb reprocessed the PCR reads via MiXCR. This sample has roughly 71,000 clones; roughly a sixth occur once, and the top ten carry 9.5% to 15%. All patients reached thyroid surgery having received no treatment beforehand. Sequencing used blood. These receptors were obtained from a female donor with papillary thyroid cancer or a benign thyroid nodule (not recorded which). Some clones in this sample may be carry-over from other donors' samples.

This clone was observed at least ten times. This chain links TRBV10-3 with TRBJ2-2; D is unclear. This CDR3 has 11 amino acids. Germline lookup yields CDR1 ENHRY and CDR2 SYGVKD. Deletions cut 8 bases from V and 5 bases from J, with 6 bases between. In DNA form, the CDR3 reads TGTGCCATCGGGGAAACCGGGGAGCTGTTTTTT. This encodes CAIGETGELFF.

The sample holds many counts of this clone. The chain couples TRBV9 to TRBJ2-7; D possibly corresponds to TRBD2 (5 bases). The CDR3 spans 14 residues. V dropped 0 bases and J dropped 12 bases, with 19 bases sitting between them. CDR1 and CDR2 (germline): SGDLS, YYNGEE. The chain's CDR3 is CASSVVEGASRLYF. The CDR3 DNA sequence: TGTGCCAGCAGCGTAGTAGAGGGAGCCTCCCGGTTGTACTTC.

This clone was seen a handful of times. The V and J genes are TRBV24-1 and TRBJ2-1, with TRBD2 matching 7 bases. Trimming cost V 0 bases and J 8 bases; bases outside gene matches: 6. The length of the CDR3 is 15 residues. The germline V gene has CDR1 KGHDR and CDR2 SFDVKD. CDR3 DNA: TGTGCCACCAGTGATTTGCGGGGGGACGTCCATGAGCAGTTCTTC. Its translation is CATSDLRGDVHEQFF.

In this sample, this clone is medium-sized (0.01 to 0.1%). V usage is TRBV30 and J usage is TRBJ1-2; 7 positions agree with TRBD1. V lost 5 bases to trimming and J lost 4 bases; unmatched junction nucleotides: 4. This CDR3 has 12 amino acids. Germline V CDR1 and CDR2: GTSNPN, SVGIG (reference sequence). The CDR3 nucleotides are TGTGCCTGGGTGGACAGGCTCTATGGCTACACCTTC. This gives the protein CAWVDRLYGYTF.

This clone was counted a few times. The rearrangement uses TRBV30 and TRBJ1-2, with D uncertain. Germline values: CDR1 GTSNPN, CDR2 SVGIG (reference sequence). The CDR3 length is 14 residues. The V end lost 2 bases, the J end lost 0 bases, and 10 bases lay between the germline ends. The CDR3 sequence: CAWSPGASNYGYTF. CDR3 bases: TGTGCCTGGAGTCCGGGAGCCTCTAACTATGGCTACACCTTC.

At least ten counts were recorded for this clone. The rearrangement joins TRBV2 to TRBJ1-1; 7 bases agree with TRBD1. CDR3 size: 11 residues. Germline V gene lookup returns CDR1 SNHLY and CDR2 FYNNEI. The ends lost 6 bases at V and 8 bases at J; junction bases unmatched: 3. The CDR3 here is CASRQGPEAFF. CDR3 nucleotides: TGTGCCAGCAGACAGGGGCCCGAAGCTTTCTTT. Variable domain in full (rest from reference TRBV2 and TRBJ1-1): EPEVTQTPSHQVTQMGQEVILRCVPISNHLYFYWYRQILGQKVEFLVSFYNNEISEKSEIFDDQFSVERPDGSNFTLKIRSTKLEDSAMYFCASRQGPEAFFGQGTRLTVV.

The rearrangement joins TRBV30 to TRBJ2-2, with D uncertain. Germline-derived CDR1 and CDR2 are GTSNPN and SVGIG (reference sequence). The CDR3 is 11 residues long. Trimming took 7 bases from V and 7 from J, leaving 10 bases between them. The CDR3 region is CASWRGGELFF. DNA for the CDR3: TGTGCCTCCTGGAGAGGCGGGGAGCTGTTTTTT.

The table lists this clone with many counts. The V call is TRBV10-3, the J call TRBJ2-7, with D perhaps TRBD1 (6 bases). The CDR3 loop spans 14 amino acids. The germline V and J ends were trimmed by 3 bases and 0 bases, with 9 bases remaining between them. Looked up from germline, CDR1 is ENHRY and CDR2 is SYGVKD. The CDR3 bases are TGTGCCATCAGTGACGGACAGAACTCCTACGAGCAGTACTTC. Translating gives CAISDGQNSYEQYF.

This clone was detected many times. This sequence joins TRBV12-5 and TRBJ1-2; possible D gene TRBD1, 6 bases. V lost 1 base, J lost 5 bases, and 11 bases lay in between. The CDR3 length is 14 residues. From germline, CDR1 is LGHNT and CDR2 FRNRAP. The CDR3 reads CASGLEGQRYGYTF. The CDR3 DNA is TGTGCTAGTGGTTTGGAAGGACAGAGATATGGCTACACCTTC.

The genes are TRBV13 and TRBJ2-1; 15 bases line up with TRBD2. Germline V gene data show CDR1 as PRHDT and CDR2 as FYEKMQ (reference sequence). V gave up 4 bases and J gave up 7 bases; unmatched junction bases: 14. The CDR3 extends over 19 amino acids. The CDR3: CASSSSLGPGLAGGNEQFF. The CDR3 DNA reads as TGTGCCAGCAGCTCCAGCTTGGGACCGGGACTAGCGGGGGGTAATGAGCAGTTCTTC.

V gene TRBV11-2 combines with J gene TRBJ2-7; D gene ambiguous. V shed 2 bases and J shed 5 bases, with 10 bases lying between them. This CDR3 comprises 13 residues. Germline CDR1 is SGHAT and CDR2 is FQNNGV. The CDR3 protein is CASSLSSLNEQYF. CDR3 DNA sequence: TGTGCCAGCAGCTTATCCAGTCTTAACGAGCAGTACTTC.

The chain employs TRBV11-2 and TRBJ1-1; D might be TRBD1 (6 bases). Trimming removed 3 bases at V and 0 bases at J, with 11 bases between. CDR3 size: 15 residues. Looked up from germline, CDR1 is SGHAT and CDR2 is FQNNGV. The CDR3 DNA reads TGTGCCAGCAGCTTTCCGGACAGAATGAACACTGAAGCTTTCTTT. It specifies CASSFPDRMNTEAFF.

On this clone: The junction does not match germline at one end; this may be a read error. The rearrangement links TRBV11-3 to TRBJ2-7; 9 bases are shared with TRBD1. This CDR3 has 15 amino acids. Germline V gene lookup returns CDR1 SGHNT and CDR2 YENEEA. Here the CDR3 DNA reads TGTGTCAGCATCCCGAGGACAGGGGAACCCTACGAGCAGTACTTC. It specifies CVSIPRTGEPYEQYF.

This CDR3 is CANSRGTGGYEQYV. CDR3 coding DNA: TGTGCCAACAGCCGCGGGACAGGGGGGTACGAGCAGTACGTC. The genes are TRBV7-2 and TRBJ2-7, with TRBD1 matching 11 bases. Germline assignment: CDR1 SGHTA and CDR2 FQGNSA. This CDR3 is built from 14 residues.